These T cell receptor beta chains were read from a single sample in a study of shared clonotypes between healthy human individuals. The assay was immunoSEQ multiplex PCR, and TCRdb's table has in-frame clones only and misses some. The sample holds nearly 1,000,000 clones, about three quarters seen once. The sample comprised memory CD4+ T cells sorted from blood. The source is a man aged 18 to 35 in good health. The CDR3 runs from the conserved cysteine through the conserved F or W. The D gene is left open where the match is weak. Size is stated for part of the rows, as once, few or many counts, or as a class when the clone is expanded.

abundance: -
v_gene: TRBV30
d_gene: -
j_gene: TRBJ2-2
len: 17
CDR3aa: CAWSHSLKGGNTGELFF
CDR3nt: TGTGCCTGGAGTCACTCTCTAAAGGGAGGGAACACCGGGGAGCTGTTTTTT

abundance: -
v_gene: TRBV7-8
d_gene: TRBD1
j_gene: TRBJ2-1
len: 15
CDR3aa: CASSIRTGLYNEQFF
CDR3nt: TGTGCCAGCAGCATCAGGACAGGACTCTACAATGAGCAGTTCTTC

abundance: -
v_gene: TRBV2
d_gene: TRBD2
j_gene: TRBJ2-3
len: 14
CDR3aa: CASSGGLGTDTQYF
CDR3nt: TGTGCCAGCAGTGGCGGACTAGGCACAGATACGCAGTATTTT

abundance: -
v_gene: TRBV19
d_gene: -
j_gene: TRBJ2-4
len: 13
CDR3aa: CASTFDRHNIQYF
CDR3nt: TGTGCCAGTACCTTCGACAGGCATAACATTCAGTACTTC

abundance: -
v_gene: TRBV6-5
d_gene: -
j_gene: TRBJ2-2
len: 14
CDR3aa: CASRPRTNTGELFF
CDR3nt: TGTGCCAGCAGACCCCGTACGAACACCGGGGAGCTGTTTTTT

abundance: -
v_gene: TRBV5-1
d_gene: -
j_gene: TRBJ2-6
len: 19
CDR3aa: CASSWTQVFAGPGANVLTF
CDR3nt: TGCGCCAGCAGCTGGACCCAGGTTTTCGCAGGGCCCGGGGCCAACGTCCTGACTTTC

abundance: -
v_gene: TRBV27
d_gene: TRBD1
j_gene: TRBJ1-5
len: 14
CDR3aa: CASSPDRGNQPQHF
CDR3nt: TGTGCCAGCAGCCCTGACAGGGGCAATCAGCCCCAGCATTTT

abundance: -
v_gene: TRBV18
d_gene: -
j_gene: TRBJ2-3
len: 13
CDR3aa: CASSFTLADTQYF
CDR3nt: TGTGCCAGCTCATTTACTTTGGCAGATACGCAGTATTTT

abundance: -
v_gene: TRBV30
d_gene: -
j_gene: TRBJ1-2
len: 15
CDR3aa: CAWSAFGVRQDGYTF
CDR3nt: TGTGCCTGGAGCGCTTTCGGGGTACGACAGGATGGCTACACCTTC

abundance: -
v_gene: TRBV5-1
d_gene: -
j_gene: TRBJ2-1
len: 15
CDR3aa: CASSLAWGTYNEQFF
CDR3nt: TGCGCCAGCAGCTTGGCCTGGGGGACCTACAATGAGCAGTTCTTC

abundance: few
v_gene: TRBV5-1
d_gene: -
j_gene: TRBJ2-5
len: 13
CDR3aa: CASSIRQEETQYF
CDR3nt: TGCGCCAGCAGCATACGACAGGAGGAGACCCAGTACTTC

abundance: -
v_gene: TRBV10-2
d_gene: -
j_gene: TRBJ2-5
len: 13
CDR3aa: CASTTQREETQYF
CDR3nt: TGCGCCAGCACCACTCAAAGGGAAGAGACCCAGTACTTC

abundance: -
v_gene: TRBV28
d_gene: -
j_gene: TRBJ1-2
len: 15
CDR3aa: CASSLFVASGDGYTF
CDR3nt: TGTGCCAGCAGTTTATTTGTGGCAAGTGGGGATGGCTACACCTTC

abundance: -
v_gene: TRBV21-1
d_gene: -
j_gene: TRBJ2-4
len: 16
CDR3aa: CASSTHSQGAPVIQYF
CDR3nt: TGTGCCAGCAGCACACACTCACAGGGGGCCCCCGTCATTCAGTACTTC

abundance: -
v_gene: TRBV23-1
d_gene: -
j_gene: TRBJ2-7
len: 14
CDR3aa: CASSQSRNSYEQYF
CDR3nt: TGCGCCAGCAGTCAATCGAGGAACTCCTACGAGCAGTACTTC

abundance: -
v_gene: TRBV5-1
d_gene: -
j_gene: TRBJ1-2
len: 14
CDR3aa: CASSLVRGSYGYTF
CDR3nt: TGCGCCAGCAGCTTGGTTAGAGGGAGCTATGGCTACACCTTC

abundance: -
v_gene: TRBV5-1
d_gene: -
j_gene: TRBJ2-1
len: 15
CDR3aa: CASSLAAGGYNEQFF
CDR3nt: TGCGCCAGCAGCTTGGCTGCCGGGGGATACAATGAGCAGTTCTTC

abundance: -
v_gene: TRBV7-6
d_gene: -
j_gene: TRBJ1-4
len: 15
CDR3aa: CASSEWGPPNEKLFF
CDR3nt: TGTGCCAGCAGCGAGTGGGGACCCCCCAATGAAAAACTGTTTTTT

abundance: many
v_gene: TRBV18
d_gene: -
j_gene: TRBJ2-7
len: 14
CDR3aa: CASSPRQAKNEQYF
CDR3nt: TGTGCCAGCTCACCACGTCAGGCGAAGAACGAGCAGTACTTC

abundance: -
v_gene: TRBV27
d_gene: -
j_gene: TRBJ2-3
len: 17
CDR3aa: CASSPRFLSRGTDTQYF
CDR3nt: TGTGCCAGCAGTCCCCGGTTTCTTTCAAGGGGCACAGATACGCAGTATTTT

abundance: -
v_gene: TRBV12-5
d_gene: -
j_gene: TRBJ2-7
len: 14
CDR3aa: CASGQSGTLYEQYF
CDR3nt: TGTGCTAGTGGCCAGAGCGGCACCCTCTACGAGCAGTACTTC

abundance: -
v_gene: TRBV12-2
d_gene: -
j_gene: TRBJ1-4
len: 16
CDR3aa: CASREEEGKVMKKLFF
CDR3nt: TGTGCAAGTCGCGAAGAGGAGGGGAAAGTAATGAAAAAACTGTTTTTT

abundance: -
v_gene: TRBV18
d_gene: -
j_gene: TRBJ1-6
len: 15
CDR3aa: CASSGPGQDNSPLHF
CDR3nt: TGTGCCAGCTCTGGTCCGGGACAAGATAATTCACCCCTCCACTTT

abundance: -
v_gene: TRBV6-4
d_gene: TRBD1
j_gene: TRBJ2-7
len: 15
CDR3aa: CASSRYRGPEREQYF
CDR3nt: TGTGCCAGCAGTAGATACAGGGGGCCCGAGAGGGAGCAGTACTTC

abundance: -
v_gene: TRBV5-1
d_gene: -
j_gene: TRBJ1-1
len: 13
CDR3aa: CASSQQGNTEAFF
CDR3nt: TGCGCCAGCAGCCAACAGGGCAACACTGAAGCTTTCTTT

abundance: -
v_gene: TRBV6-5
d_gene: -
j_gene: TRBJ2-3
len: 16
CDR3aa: CASSYYGLGAADTQYF
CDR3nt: TGTGCCAGCAGTTACTACGGACTGGGGGCCGCCGATACGCAGTATTTT

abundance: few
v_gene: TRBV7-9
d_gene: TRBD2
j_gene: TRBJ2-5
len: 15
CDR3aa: CASSFPTSGAETQYF
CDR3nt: TGTGCCAGCAGCTTCCCCACTAGCGGGGCGGAGACCCAGTACTTC

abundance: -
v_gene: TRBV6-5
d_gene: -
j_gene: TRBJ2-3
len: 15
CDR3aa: CASSYTKDSADTQYF
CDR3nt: TGTGCCAGCAGTTACACTAAAGACTCTGCAGATACGCAGTATTTT

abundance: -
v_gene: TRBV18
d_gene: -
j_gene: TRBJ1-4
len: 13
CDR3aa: CASSPDIGEKLFF
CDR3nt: TGTGCCAGCTCACCCGACATTGGGGAAAAACTGTTTTTT

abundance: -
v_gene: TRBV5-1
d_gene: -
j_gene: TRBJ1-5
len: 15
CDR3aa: CASSLDDSRNQPQHF
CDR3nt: TGCGCCAGCAGCTTGGATGACAGTCGAAATCAGCCCCAGCATTTT

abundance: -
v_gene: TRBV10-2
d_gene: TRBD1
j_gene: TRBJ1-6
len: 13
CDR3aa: CASTGAYNSPLHF
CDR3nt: TGCGCCTCTACAGGGGCCTATAATTCACCCCTCCACTTT

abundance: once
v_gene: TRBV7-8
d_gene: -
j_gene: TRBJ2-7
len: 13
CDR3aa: CASSLAQIYEQYF
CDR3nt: TGTGCCAGCAGCTTAGCTCAGATTTACGAGCAGTACTTC

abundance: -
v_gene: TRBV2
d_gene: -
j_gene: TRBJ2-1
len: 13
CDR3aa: CASSELGYNEQFF
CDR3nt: TGTGCCAGCAGTGAATTGGGTTACAATGAGCAGTTCTTC

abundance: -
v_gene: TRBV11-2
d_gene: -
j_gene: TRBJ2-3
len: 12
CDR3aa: CASSVGGGTQYF
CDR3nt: TGTGCCAGCAGCGTCGGAGGAGGTACGCAGTATTTT

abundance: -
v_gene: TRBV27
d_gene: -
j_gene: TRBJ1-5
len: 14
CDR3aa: CASWSPGGRQPQHF
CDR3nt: TGTGCCAGCTGGAGCCCCGGGGGCAGGCAGCCCCAGCATTTT

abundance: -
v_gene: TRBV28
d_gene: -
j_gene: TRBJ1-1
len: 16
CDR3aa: CASSLTGLGTGTEAFF
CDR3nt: TGTGCCAGCAGTTTAACGGGGCTGGGGACGGGCACTGAAGCTTTCTTT

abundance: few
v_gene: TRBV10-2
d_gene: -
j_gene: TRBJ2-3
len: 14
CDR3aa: CASSESPFLGTQYF
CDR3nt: TGCGCCAGCAGTGAGTCGCCGTTCCTCGGGACGCAGTATTTT

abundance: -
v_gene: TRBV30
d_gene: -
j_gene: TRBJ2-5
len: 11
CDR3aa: CAWSTFRGQYF
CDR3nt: TGTGCCTGGAGTACCTTTAGGGGCCAGTACTTC

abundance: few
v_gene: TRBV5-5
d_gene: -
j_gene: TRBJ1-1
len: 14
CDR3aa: CASSLGQGRTEAFF
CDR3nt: TGTGCCAGCAGCTTGGGTCAGGGGCGCACTGAAGCTTTCTTT

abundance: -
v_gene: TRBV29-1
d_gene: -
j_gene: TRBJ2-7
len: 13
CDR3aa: CSVAWQQGNEQYF
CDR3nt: TGCAGCGTTGCGTGGCAACAGGGCAACGAGCAGTACTTC

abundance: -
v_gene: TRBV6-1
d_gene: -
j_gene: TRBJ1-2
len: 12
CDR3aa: CASSTVNYGYTF
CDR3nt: TGTGCCAGCAGTACTGTGAACTATGGCTACACCTTC

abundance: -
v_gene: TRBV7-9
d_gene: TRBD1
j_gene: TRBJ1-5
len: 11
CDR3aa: CASSLRTGRNF
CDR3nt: TGTGCCAGCAGCCTAAGGACAGGTCGCAATTTT

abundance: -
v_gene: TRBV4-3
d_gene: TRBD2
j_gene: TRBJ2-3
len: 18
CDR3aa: CASSQESVQRRGLAEQYF
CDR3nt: TGCGCCAGCAGCCAAGAATCCGTTCAGAGGAGAGGACTAGCGGAGCAGTATTTT

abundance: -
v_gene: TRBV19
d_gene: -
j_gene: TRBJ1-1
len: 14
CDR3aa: CASIVTGMNTEAFF
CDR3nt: TGTGCCAGTATTGTGACAGGCATGAACACTGAAGCTTTCTTT

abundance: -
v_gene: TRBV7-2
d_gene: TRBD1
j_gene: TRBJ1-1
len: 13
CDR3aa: CASSPWTGTEAFF
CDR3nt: TGTGCCAGCAGCCCCTGGACAGGGACTGAAGCTTTCTTT

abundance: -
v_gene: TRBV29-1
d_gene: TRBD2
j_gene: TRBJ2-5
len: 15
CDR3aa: CSVPWGAGVPETQYF
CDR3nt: TGCAGCGTGCCATGGGGAGCGGGAGTCCCAGAGACCCAGTACTTC

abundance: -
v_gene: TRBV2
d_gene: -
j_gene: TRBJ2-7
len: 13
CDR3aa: CASKEWEDYEQYF
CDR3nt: TGTGCCAGCAAGGAGTGGGAAGACTACGAGCAGTACTTC

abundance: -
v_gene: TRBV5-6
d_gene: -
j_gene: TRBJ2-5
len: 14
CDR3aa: CASSDAGGTETQYF
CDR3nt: TGTGCCAGCAGCGATGCAGGGGGGACAGAGACCCAGTACTTC

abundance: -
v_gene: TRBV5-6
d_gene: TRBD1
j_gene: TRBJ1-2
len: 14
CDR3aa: CASSFRDRGPGYTF
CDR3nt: TGTGCCAGCAGCTTCCGGGACAGGGGGCCCGGCTACACCTTC

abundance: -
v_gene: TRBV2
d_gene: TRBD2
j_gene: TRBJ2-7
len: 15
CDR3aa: CASSEEAGGPYEQYF
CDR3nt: TGTGCCAGCAGTGAAGAAGCGGGGGGGCCCTACGAGCAGTACTTC

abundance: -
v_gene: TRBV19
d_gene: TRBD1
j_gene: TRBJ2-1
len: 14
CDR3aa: CASSDQGAYNEQFF
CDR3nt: TGTGCCAGTAGTGATCAGGGGGCCTACAATGAGCAGTTCTTC

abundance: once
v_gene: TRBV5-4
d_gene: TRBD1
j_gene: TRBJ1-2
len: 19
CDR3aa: CASSLTSGTGRRYNYGYTF
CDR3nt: TGTGCCAGCAGCTTGACTTCGGGGACAGGACGTAGATATAACTATGGCTACACCTTC

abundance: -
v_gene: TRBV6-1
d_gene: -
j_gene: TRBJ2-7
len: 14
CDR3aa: CASTLGRTQNEQYF
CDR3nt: TGTGCCAGCACCCTCGGACGGACTCAGAACGAGCAGTACTTC

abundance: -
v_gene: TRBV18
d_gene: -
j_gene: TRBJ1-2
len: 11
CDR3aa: CASSPDRSYTF
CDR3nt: TGTGCCAGCTCCCCAGACAGGAGCTACACCTTC

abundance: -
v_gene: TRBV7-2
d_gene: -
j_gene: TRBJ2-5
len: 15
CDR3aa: CASSLVPSRQETQYF
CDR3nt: TGTGCCAGCAGCTTAGTTCCCTCAAGGCAGGAGACCCAGTACTTC